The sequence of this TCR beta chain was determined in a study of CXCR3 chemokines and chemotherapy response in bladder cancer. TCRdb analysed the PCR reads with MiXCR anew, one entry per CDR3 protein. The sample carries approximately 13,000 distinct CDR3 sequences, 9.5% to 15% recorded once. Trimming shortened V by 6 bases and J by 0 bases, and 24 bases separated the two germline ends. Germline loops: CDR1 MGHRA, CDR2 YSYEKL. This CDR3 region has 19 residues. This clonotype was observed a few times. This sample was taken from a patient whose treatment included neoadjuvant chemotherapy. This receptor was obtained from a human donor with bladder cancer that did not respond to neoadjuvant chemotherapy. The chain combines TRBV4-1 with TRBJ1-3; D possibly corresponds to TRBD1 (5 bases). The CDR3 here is CASSPLWGPSGSSGNTIYF. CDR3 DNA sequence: TGCGCCAGCAGTCCTCTATGGGGCCCCTCTGGTTCCTCTGGAAACACCATATATTTT.